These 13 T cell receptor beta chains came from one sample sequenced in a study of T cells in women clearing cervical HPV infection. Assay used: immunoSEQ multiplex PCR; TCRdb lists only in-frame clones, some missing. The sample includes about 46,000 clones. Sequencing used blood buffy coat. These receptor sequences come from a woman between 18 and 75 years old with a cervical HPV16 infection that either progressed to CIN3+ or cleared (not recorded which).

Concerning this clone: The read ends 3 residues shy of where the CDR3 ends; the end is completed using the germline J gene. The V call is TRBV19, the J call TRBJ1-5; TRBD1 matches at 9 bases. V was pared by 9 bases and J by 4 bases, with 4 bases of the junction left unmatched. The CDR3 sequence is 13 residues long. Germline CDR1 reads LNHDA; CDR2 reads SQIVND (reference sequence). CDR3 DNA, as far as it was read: TGTGCCAGCCGTGGACAGGGGAATCAGCCC. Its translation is CASRGQGNQP. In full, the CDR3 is CASRGQGNQPQHF.

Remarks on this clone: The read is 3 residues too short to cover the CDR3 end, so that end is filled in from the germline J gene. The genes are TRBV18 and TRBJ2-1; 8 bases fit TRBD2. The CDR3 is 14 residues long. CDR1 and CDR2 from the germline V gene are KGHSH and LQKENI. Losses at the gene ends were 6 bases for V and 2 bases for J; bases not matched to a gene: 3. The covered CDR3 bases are TGTGCCAGCTCCGCGGGGGGAACCTACAATGAG. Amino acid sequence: CASSAGGTYNE. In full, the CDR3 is CASSAGGTYNEQFF.

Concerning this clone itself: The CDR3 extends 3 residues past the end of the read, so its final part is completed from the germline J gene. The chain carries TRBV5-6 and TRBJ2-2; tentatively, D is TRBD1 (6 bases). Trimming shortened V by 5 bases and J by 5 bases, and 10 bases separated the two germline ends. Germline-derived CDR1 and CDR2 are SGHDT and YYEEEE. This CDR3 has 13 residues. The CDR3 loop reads CASSLGQTGELFF. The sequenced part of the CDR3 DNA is TGTGCCAGCAGTCTCGGACAGACCGGGGAG.

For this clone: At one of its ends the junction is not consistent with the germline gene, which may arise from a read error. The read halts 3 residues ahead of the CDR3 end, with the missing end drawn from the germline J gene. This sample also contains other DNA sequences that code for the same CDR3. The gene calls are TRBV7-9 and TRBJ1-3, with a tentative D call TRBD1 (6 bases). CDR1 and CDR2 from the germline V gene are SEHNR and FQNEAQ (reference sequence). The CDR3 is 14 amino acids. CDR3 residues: CASSSTQQGNTIYF. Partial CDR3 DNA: TGTGCCAGCAGTTCTACCCAACAGGGAAACACT.

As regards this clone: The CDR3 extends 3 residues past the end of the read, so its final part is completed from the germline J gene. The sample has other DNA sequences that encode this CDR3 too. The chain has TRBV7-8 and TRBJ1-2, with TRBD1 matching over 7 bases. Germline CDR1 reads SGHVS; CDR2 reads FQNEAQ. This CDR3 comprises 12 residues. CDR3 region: CASSLSGGGYTF. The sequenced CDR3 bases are TGTGCCAGCAGCTTATCAGGGGGTGGG.

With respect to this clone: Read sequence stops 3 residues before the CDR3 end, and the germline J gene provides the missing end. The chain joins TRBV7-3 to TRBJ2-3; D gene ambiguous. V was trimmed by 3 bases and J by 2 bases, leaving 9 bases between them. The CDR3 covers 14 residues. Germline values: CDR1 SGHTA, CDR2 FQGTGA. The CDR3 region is CASSFQRDTDTQYF. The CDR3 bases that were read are TGTGCCAGCAGCTTTCAGCGAGACACAGATACG.

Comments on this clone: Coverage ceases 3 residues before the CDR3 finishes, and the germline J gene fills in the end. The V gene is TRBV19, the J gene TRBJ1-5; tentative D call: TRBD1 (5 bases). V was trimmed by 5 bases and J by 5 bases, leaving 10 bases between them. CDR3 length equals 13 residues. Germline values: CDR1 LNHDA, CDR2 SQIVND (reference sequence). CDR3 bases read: TGTGCCAGTAGTCTCGACAGTCATCAGCCC. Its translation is CASSLDSHQP. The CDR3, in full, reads CASSLDSHQPQHF.

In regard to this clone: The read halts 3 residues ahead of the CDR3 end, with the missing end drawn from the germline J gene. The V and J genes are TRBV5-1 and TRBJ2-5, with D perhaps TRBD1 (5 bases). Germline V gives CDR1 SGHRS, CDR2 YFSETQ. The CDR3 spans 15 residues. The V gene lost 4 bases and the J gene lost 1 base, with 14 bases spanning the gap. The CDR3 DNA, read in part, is TGCGCCAGCAGCGAGGCAGGGATTCTCCAAGAGACC. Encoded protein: CASSEAGILQET. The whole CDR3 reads CASSEAGILQETQYF.

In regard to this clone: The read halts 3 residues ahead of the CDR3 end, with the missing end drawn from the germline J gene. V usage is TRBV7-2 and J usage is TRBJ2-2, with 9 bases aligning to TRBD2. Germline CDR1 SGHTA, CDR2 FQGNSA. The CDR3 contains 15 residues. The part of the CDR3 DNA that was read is TGTGCCAGCAGCCGTAACTTGGGTCTAGCGGGAAAG. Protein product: CASSRNLGLAGK. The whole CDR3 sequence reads CASSRNLGLAGKLFF.

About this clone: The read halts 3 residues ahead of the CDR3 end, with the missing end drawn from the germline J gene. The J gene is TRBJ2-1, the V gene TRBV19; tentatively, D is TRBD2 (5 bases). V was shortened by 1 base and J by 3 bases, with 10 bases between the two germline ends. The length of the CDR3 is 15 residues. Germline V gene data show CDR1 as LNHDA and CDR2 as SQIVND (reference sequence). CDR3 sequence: CASSIGGGLYNEQFF. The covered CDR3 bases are TGTGCCAGTAGTATAGGTGGAGGACTCTACAATGAG.

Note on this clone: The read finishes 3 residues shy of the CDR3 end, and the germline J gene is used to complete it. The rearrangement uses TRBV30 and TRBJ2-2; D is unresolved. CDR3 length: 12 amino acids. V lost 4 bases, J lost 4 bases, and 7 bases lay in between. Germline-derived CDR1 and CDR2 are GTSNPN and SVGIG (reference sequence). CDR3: CAWKTVTGELFF. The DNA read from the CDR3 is TGTGCCTGGAAAACTGTCACCGGGGAG. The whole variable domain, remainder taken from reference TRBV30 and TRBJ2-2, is SQTIHQWPATLVQPVGSPLSLECTVEGTSNPNLYWYRQAAGRGLQLLFYSVGIGQISSEVPQNLSASRPQDRQFILSSKKLLLSDSGFYLCAWKTVTGELFFGEGSRLTVL.

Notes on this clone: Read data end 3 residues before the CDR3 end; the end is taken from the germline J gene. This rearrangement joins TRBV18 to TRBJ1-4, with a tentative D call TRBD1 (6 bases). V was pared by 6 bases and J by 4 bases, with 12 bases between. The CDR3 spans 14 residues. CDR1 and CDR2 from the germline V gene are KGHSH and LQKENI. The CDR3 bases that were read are TGTGCCAGCTCGGCAGGGGAAGGTAATGAAAAA. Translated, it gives CASSAGEGNEK. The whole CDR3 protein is CASSAGEGNEKLFF. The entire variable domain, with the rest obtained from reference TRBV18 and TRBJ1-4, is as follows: NAGVMQNPRHLVRRRGQEARLRCSPMKGHSHVYWYRQLPEEGLKFMVYLQKENIIDESGMPKERFSAEFPKEGPSILRIQQVVRGDSAAYFCASSAGEGNEKLFFGSGTQLSVL.

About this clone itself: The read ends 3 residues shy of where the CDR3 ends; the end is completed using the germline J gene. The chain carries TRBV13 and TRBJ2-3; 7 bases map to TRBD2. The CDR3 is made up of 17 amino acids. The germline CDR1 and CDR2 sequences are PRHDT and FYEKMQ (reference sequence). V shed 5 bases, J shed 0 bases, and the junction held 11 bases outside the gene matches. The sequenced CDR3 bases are TGTGCCAGCAGCCCAAAACCGGGACTAACTAGCACAGATACG. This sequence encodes CASSPKPGLTSTDT. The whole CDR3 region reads CASSPKPGLTSTDTQYF.